This T cell receptor (beta chain) was found in a study of beta chain features in type 1 diabetes. This clone was seen only a few times. The target antigen is unknown. Study results and limitations: Type 1 diabetes patients showed fewer insertions and more deletions at VDJ junctions. Compared to healthy donors, patients appeared to have naive, central memory and Treg TCRB repertoires that were more alike. Moderately but significantly shorter TCRB CDR3s were found in Type 1 diabetes patients in all four CD4+ subsets.

From germline, CDR1 is SGHTA and CDR2 FQGNSA. The CDR3 totals 15 residues. The V and J ends lost 4 bases and 3 bases, in that order; junction bases with no gene match: 7. Via the markers CD45RO/CCR7/CD25/CD127/CD95/CD27, stem cell-like memory, regulatory, central memory and naive CD4+ cells were sorted. Expressed TCRB transcripts got sequenced, as all isolated RNA was reverse transcribed. An average of approximately 3.6 million reads was obtained for naive, central memory and regulatory T cell samples. Using immunoSEQ multiplex PCR, the repertoire was profiled, and TCRdb retains in-frame clones only, with some absent. The sample has 150,000 to 190,000 clones; approximately 10% are singletons.

This clonotype originated in a man between 25 and 39 years old with type 1 diabetes. The gene calls are TRBV7-2 and TRBJ2-7, with 9 bases fitting TRBD1. The sequencing sample was made of central memory CD4+ T cells from blood. CDR3 protein: CASSSPTGGNYEQYF. For the CDR3, the DNA is TGTGCCAGCAGCTCCCCGACAGGGGGTAACTACGAGCAGTACTTC.